One and the same sample provided the 29 T cell receptor beta chains below, sequenced in a study of shared clonotypes between healthy human individuals (dated by TCRdb to the early 2020s). CD8 naive samples were CD45RO-negative cells positively selected for CCR7, giving a CD45RA+CCR7+ population that excluded TemRA cells. Library preparation was by the immunoSEQ multiplex PCR assay. This is the immuneACCESS table as TCRdb keeps it, with only in-frame sequences that have V and J called. A part of the clones is gone; compared with another copy, unresolved V genes explain less than half, and the rest is unexplained. The sample table holds around 2,000,000 clones, of which about 92% were seen once. The ten top clones hold roughly 1.7% of the sample. The sequenced sample consisted of naive CD8+ T cells from PBMCs. The sample's cell subset or site, from its label and the paper: CD45RA+CCR7+. These receptors were obtained from a man aged 18 to 35 in good health. Some clones in this sample may be carry-over from other donors' samples.

The gene calls are TRBV9 and TRBJ2-3, with 10 bases fitting TRBD2. The CDR3 contains 16 residues. The J segment lost 2 bases and the V segment lost 3 bases, leaving 6 bases of the junction unmatched. The germline gives CDR1 SGDLS, CDR2 YYNGEE. CDR3: CASSDSGRPITDTQYF. The CDR3 DNA reads TGTGCCAGCAGCGATAGCGGGAGGCCCATCACAGATACGCAGTATTTT.

V is TRBV29-1 and J is TRBJ2-5; D is uncertain. The CDR3 contains 14 residues. Trimming pared 0 bases from V and 3 bases from J, leaving 11 bases between. Germline V CDR1 and CDR2: SQVTM, ANQGSEA. The CDR3: CSVEDVTAEETQYF. In DNA, the CDR3 is TGCAGCGTTGAAGATGTTACGGCAGAAGAGACCCAGTACTTC.

This chain connects TRBV27 to TRBJ1-2; no firm D call. This CDR3 contains 16 residues. Trimming shortened V by 6 bases and J by 4 bases, and 21 bases separated the two germline ends. Germline V gene sequence: CDR1 MNHEY, CDR2 SMNVEV (reference sequence). CDR3 loop: CASRNTAGAKAYGYTF. CDR3 coding DNA: TGTGCCAGCAGAAACACGGCTGGAGCAAAAGCCTATGGCTACACCTTC.

CDR3 sequence reads: CASSQTGGGTEAFF. The CDR3, as DNA: TGCGCCAGCAGCCAAACAGGGGGTGGTACTGAAGCTTTCTTT. The rearrangement uses TRBV4-3 and TRBJ1-1, with 8 bases lining up with TRBD1. CDR1 and CDR2 (germline): LGHNA, YSLEER. Unmatched junction bases numbered 4, after V lost 2 bases and J lost 5 bases. The CDR3 is 14 residues long.

Notes on this clone: The same CDR3 can be traced to other DNA sequences in this sample. The genes are TRBV7-9 and TRBJ2-7; 7 bases map to TRBD2. V lost 1 base and J lost 2; bases outside the gene matches: 2. CDR1 is SEHNR, CDR2 FQNEAQ, per germline (reference sequence). The CDR3 runs to 14 residues. CDR3 sequence (DNA): TGTGCCAGCAGCTTAGTCGCGGGGGCCTACGAGCAGTACTTC. It yields the protein CASSLVAGAYEQYF.

V is TRBV19 and J is TRBJ2-7, with 7 bases lining up with TRBD1. The CDR3 has 16 amino acids. Germline CDR1 LNHDA, CDR2 SQIVND (reference sequence). Germline trimming cut 9 bases from V and 2 bases from J; bases unmatched to any gene: 16. This chain's CDR3 is CARGIHNGTATYEQYF. The CDR3 nucleotides read TGTGCCAGAGGGATACACAACGGGACAGCGACCTACGAGCAGTACTTC. The full variable domain, completed using reference TRBV19 and TRBJ2-7, is DGGITQSPKYLFRKEGQNVTLSCEQNLNHDAMYWYRQDPGQGLRLIYYSQIVNDFQKGDIAEGYSVSREKKESFPLTVTSAQKNPTAFYLCARGIHNGTATYEQYFGPGTRLTVT.

J is TRBJ1-5 and V is TRBV27; TRBD1 agrees at 7 bases. This CDR3 region has 14 residues. V lost 7 bases, J lost 4 bases, and 7 bases stayed unmatched. The germline gives CDR1 MNHEY, CDR2 SMNVEV (reference sequence). The CDR3, as DNA: TGTGCCAGCACCCCGACAGGGCCGAATCAGCCCCAGCATTTT. Translated, it gives CASTPTGPNQPQHF.

The chain combines TRBV27 with TRBJ2-7; TRBD2 agrees at 12 bases. CDR1 and CDR2 (germline): MNHEY, SMNVEV (reference sequence). V was clipped by 4 bases and J by 6 bases; unmatched bases: 7. The CDR3 extends over 15 amino acids. In DNA form, the CDR3 reads TGTGCCAGCAGTTCCCGACTAGCGGGAGTTGGCGAGCAGTACTTC. Translated: CASSSRLAGVGEQYF.

The gene calls are TRBV18 and TRBJ2-7, with D tentatively TRBD1 (5 bases). Germline V gene lookup returns CDR1 KGHSH and CDR2 LQKENI. This CDR3 comprises 15 residues. The ends were cut back, 3 bases at V and 7 bases at J, with 19 bases in the middle. The CDR3 loop is CASSPPQGTFWEQYF. As DNA, the CDR3 is TGTGCCAGCTCACCGCCGCAGGGAACCTTTTGGGAGCAGTACTTC.

The chain combines TRBV5-5 with TRBJ2-3, with D possibly being TRBD1 (5 bases). CDR1 and CDR2 from the germline V gene are SGHKS and YYEKEE (reference sequence). The CDR3 loop spans 16 amino acids. The ends were cut back, 0 bases at V and 3 bases at J, with 14 bases in the middle. In DNA form, the CDR3 reads TGTGCCAGCAGCTTGGCCCCTTATCAGGGTACAGATACGCAGTATTTT. Protein: CASSLAPYQGTDTQYF.

For this clone: The identical CDR3 is also encoded by other nucleotide sequences in the sample. CDR3 amino acids: CASSYSRTANTEAFF. CDR3 in DNA: TGTGCCAGCAGTTACTCACGGACGGCGAACACTGAAGCTTTCTTT. The gene calls are TRBV6-5 and TRBJ1-1; D not certain. The CDR3 length is 15 residues. CDR1 and CDR2 (germline): MNHEY, SVGAGI. The V end lost 0 bases, the J end lost 1 base, and 9 bases lay between the germline ends.

The chain combines TRBV7-9 with TRBJ1-2, with 7 bases lining up with TRBD1. V lost 0 bases and J lost 2; bases outside the gene matches: 3. This CDR3 is 15 amino acids long. The germline gives CDR1 SEHNR, CDR2 FQNEAQ (reference sequence). CDR3 nucleotide sequence: TGTGCCAGCAGCTTAGCCGGGACAGAGAACTATGGCTACACCTTC. It translates to CASSLAGTENYGYTF. Supplemented by reference TRBV7-9 and TRBJ1-2, the full variable domain reads DTGVSQNPRHKITKRGQNVTFRCDPISEHNRLYWYRQTLGQGPEFLTYFQNEAQLEKSRLLSDRFSAERPKGSFSTLEIQRTEQGDSAMYLCASSLAGTENYGYTFGSGTRLTVV.

This clone was detected only once. This chain joins TRBV25-1 and TRBJ2-7; D gene unclear. The CDR3 is 12 residues long. CDR1 and CDR2 (germline): MGHDK, SYGVNS. Trimming removed 9 bases at V and 5 bases at J, with 14 bases between. The CDR3 DNA follows: TGTGCCAGTGAGAATAATCCGGACGAGCAGTACTTC. This encodes CASENNPDEQYF.

The rearrangement links TRBV11-2 to TRBJ2-1; D is possibly TRBD1 or TRBD2 (5 bases each). CDR1 and CDR2 (germline): SGHAT, FQNNGV. This CDR3 is 14 amino acids long. V lost 5 bases and J lost 3, with 11 bases in between. CDR3 amino acids: CASSDRDGYNEQFF. The CDR3 DNA follows: TGTGCCAGCAGCGACCGGGACGGCTACAATGAGCAGTTCTTC.

The J gene is TRBJ1-5, the V gene TRBV27; the D is unclear. This CDR3 spans 14 amino acids. In germline, CDR1 is MNHEY, CDR2 SMNVEV (reference sequence). V was shortened by 1 base and J by 3 bases, with 7 bases between the two germline ends. This chain's CDR3 is CASSLYSTNQPQHF. The CDR3 DNA reads TGTGCCAGCAGTTTATATAGTACCAATCAGCCCCAGCATTTT.

The chain joins TRBV27 to TRBJ2-7, with TRBD1 as a possible D gene (6 bases). The V gene lost 5 bases and the J gene lost 3 bases, with 8 bases spanning the gap. This CDR3 has 12 amino acids. Germline V CDR1 and CDR2: MNHEY, SMNVEV (reference sequence). CDR3 nucleotides: TGTGCCAGCAGTGGACAGAACTACGAGCAGTACTTC. Translating gives CASSGQNYEQYF.

The chain uses TRBV19 and TRBJ1-5; TRBD1 aligns across 9 bases. Germline-derived CDR1 and CDR2 are LNHDA and SQIVND (reference sequence). The CDR3 totals 15 residues. CDR3 bases: TGTGCGACAGGGGGGAGTCGTAGCAGCAATCAGCCCCAGCATTTT. Protein sequence: CATGGSRSSNQPQHF.

This chain uses TRBV5-1 with TRBJ1-2; TRBD1 might be the D (5 bases). The CDR3 sequence is 13 residues long. Germline CDR1 and CDR2: SGHRS and YFSETQ. V was shortened by 4 bases and J by 6 bases, with 13 bases between the two germline ends. In nucleotides, the CDR3 is TGCGCCAGCAGCGACTCTAAGGGGCATGGCTACACCTTC. It translates to CASSDSKGHGYTF. Full variable domain (outside the CDR3, taken from reference TRBV5-1 and TRBJ1-2): KAGVTQTPRYLIKTRGQQVTLSCSPISGHRSVSWYQQTPGQGLQFLFEYFSETQRNKGNFPGRFSGRQFSNSRSEMNVSTLELGDSALYLCASSDSKGHGYTFGSGTRLTVV.

V and J are TRBV13 and TRBJ2-1; 7 bases match TRBD2. Unmatched junction bases numbered 5, after V lost 4 bases and J lost 11 bases. This CDR3 has 12 residues. Germline V gives CDR1 PRHDT, CDR2 FYEKMQ (reference sequence). DNA for the CDR3: TGTGCCAGCAGCTCCCGGGGGGAAAAGCAGTTCTTC. It is translated as CASSSRGEKQFF.

CDR3 protein: CATSRASGSSYEQYF. The CDR3 nucleotides read TGTGCCACCAGCAGGGCTAGCGGGAGCTCCTACGAGCAGTACTTC. The rearrangement uses TRBV10-3 and TRBJ2-7; 10 bases map to TRBD2. Unmatched junction bases numbered 9, after V lost 10 bases and J lost 0 bases. CDR1 ENHRY and CDR2 SYGVKD come from the germline V gene. CDR3 size: 15 residues.

The V gene is TRBV9, the J gene TRBJ2-7; D possibly uses TRBD1 or TRBD2 (5 bases each). Trimming stripped 3 bases from V and 6 bases from J, with 16 bases between. The CDR3 totals 14 residues. In germline, CDR1 is SGDLS, CDR2 YYNGEE. Here the CDR3 DNA reads TGTGCCAGCAGCGCCCGGGACCTTGGTCTCGAGCAGTACTTC. Translation: CASSARDLGLEQYF.

J is TRBJ2-2 and V is TRBV9, with TRBD2 identical over 11 bases. The J segment lost 6 bases and the V segment lost 5 bases, leaving 6 bases of the junction unmatched. The CDR3 sequence is 15 residues long. Per the germline V gene, CDR1 is SGDLS and CDR2 is YYNGEE. CDR3 nucleotides: TGTGCCAGCAGTCCTAGCGGGAGGCTACCCGGGGAGCTGTTTTTT. Its translation is CASSPSGRLPGELFF.

This chain connects TRBV11-2 to TRBJ2-3; D ambiguous. Deletions cut 0 bases from V and 6 bases from J, with 16 bases between. The CDR3 has 16 amino acids. The germline CDR1 and CDR2 sequences are SGHAT and FQNNGV. In nucleotides, the CDR3 is TGTGCCAGCAGCTTAGAAATTAGCTCCTCATCCGATACGCAGTATTTT. Translated, it gives CASSLEISSSSDTQYF.

The J gene is TRBJ1-2, the V gene TRBV4-3; D remains unclear. The CDR3 length is 16 residues. The ends were cut back, 0 bases at V and 2 bases at J, with 13 bases in the middle. Germline-derived CDR1 and CDR2 are LGHNA and YSLEER. DNA for the CDR3: TGCGCCAGCAGCCAAGAGTATAGTGCCCTCAACTATGGCTACACCTTC. It yields the protein CASSQEYSALNYGYTF.

This clone was seen only once. This sequence joins TRBV6-6 and TRBJ2-7; 9 positions match TRBD1. After removal of 2 bases from V and 4 bases from J, the junction contained 6 bases not matched to a gene. The CDR3 totals 15 residues. CDR1 and CDR2 from the germline V gene are MNHNY and SVGAGI (reference sequence). In nucleotides, the CDR3 is TGTGCCAGCAGTTACCAGGGACAGGGAGATTACGAGCAGTACTTC. Its translation is CASSYQGQGDYEQYF.

The chain couples TRBV21-1 to TRBJ2-3; the table's D call, TRBD1, has no DNA check behind it. TRBV21-1 is described as a pseudogene. This CDR3 contains 15 residues. This CDR3 is CASSIYRELTDTQYF. The DNA for the CDR3 is TGTGCCAGCAGCATCTACAGGGAACTCACAGATACGCAGTATTTT.

The CDR3 DNA reads as TGTGCCAGCAGTGCAATTGCGGGACTACTAAATGAGCAGTTCTTC. This codes for CASSAIAGLLNEQFF. J is TRBJ2-1 and V is TRBV6-1; 7 positions agree with TRBD2. Germline-derived CDR1 and CDR2 are MNHNS and SASEGT. V shed 4 bases, J shed 7 bases, and the junction held 10 bases outside the gene matches. The CDR3 is 15 residues long.

This chain joins TRBV28 and TRBJ1-5; TRBD1 matches 8 bases. Germline V lookup: CDR1 MDHEN, CDR2 SYDVKM. V was clipped by 1 base and J by 5 bases; unmatched bases: 4. This CDR3 spans 15 amino acids. The CDR3 region is CASSLFFRGHQPQHF. As DNA, the CDR3 is TGTGCCAGCAGTTTATTTTTCAGGGGGCATCAGCCCCAGCATTTT.

This clone was found once. The chain couples TRBV27 to TRBJ1-5; D uncertain. Trimming took off 3 bases at V and 9 bases at J, with 12 bases between the two ends. Per the germline V gene, CDR1 is MNHEY and CDR2 is SMNVEV (reference sequence). The CDR3 contains 13 residues. The CDR3 loop reads CASSFKSYGPQHF. The CDR3 region has the DNA TGTGCCAGCAGTTTTAAGTCCTACGGGCCCCAGCATTTT.